This T cell receptor beta chain was sequenced during a study of beta chain features in type 1 diabetes. In the study overall: No age, gender or cell yield differences were seen between patients and healthy donors. Sorted cells numbering around 110,000,000 were examined across all samples.

Every sorted population was more than 95% pure. Sequenced material consisted of expressed TCRB transcripts (all of the isolated RNA was reverse transcribed). Samples of naive, central memory and regulatory T cells yielded a mean of approximately 3.9 million reads. Libraries were prepared by immunoSEQ multiplex PCR; TCRdb keeps only in-frame clonotypes and omits some of them. The sample shows about 360,000 clones, roughly 12% of them seen only once. The CDR3 consists of 14 residues. Germline V gives CDR1 SEHNR, CDR2 FQNEAQ (reference sequence). J lost 0 bases, V lost 5 bases, and 4 bases had no gene match. This clone was seen a handful of times.

The V gene is TRBV7-9, the J gene TRBJ2-7; TRBD1 matches 7 bases. The receptor comes from a man aged 18 to 29 in good health. Material for sequencing was naive CD4+ T cells from blood. The CDR3 DNA follows: TGTGCCAGCAGCCCCTGGGACAGCTCCTACGAGCAGTACTTC. It specifies CASSPWDSSYEQYF.